This T cell receptor (beta chain) was observed in a study of early T cells in non-severe SARS-CoV-2 infection. Background on the study: Alpha and beta chains were unpaired, from unsorted whole-blood bulk RNA. Study-level findings and limits: Matches to VDJdb favored anti-spike CD8 responses and missed private and CD4 specificities.

As regards this clonotype: Its antigen is currently unknown. A much more abundant neighbour one base away suggests this may be a read error.

V was clipped by 0 bases and J by 3 bases, with 12 bases between them. Germline-derived CDR1 and CDR2 are SGHRS and YFSETQ. The CDR3 covers 15 residues. Each cDNA molecule carried a unique molecular identifier. TCRdb reanalysed the 5' RACE reads using MiXCR and keeps one entry per CDR3 protein. The table shows under 35,000 distinct CDR3 sequences, with 8.5% to 10% occurring only once. The rearrangement joins TRBV5-1 to TRBJ1-1, with D hard to call. This TCR was sampled from an adult who was a healthcare worker with PCR-confirmed SARS-CoV-2 infection or an uninfected control (not recorded which). What was sequenced was whole blood. The CDR3, as DNA: TGCGCCAGCAGCTTGGCGAGCCTCATGGACACTGAAGCTTTCTTT. Translated, it gives CASSLASLMDTEAFF. Full variable domain (rest looked up from reference TRBV5-1 and TRBJ1-1): KAGVTQTPRYLIKTRGQQVTLSCSPISGHRSVSWYQQTPGQGLQFLFEYFSETQRNKGNFPGRFSGRQFSNSRSEMNVSTLELGDSALYLCASSLASLMDTEAFFGQGTRLTVV.